One and the same sample provided the 27 T cell receptor beta chains below, sequenced in a study of T cells expressing NK-cell markers (dated by TCRdb to the early 2020s). Library generation was performed with 5' RACE. Sequenced on an Illumina HiSeq 2000. TCRdb reprocessed the reads into one record per CDR3 protein sequence, lacking DNA. The sample's clone listing holds about 180,000 distinct CDR3 sequences. 20% of the sample comes from the top ten. Material: blood T cells: a sorted CD56 or NKG2C T cell subset, CD4+ or CD8+ T cells, or bulk PBMC T cells (not recorded which). The receptors here all came from a man between 18 and 69 years old in good health.

The V and J genes are TRBV27 and TRBJ2-7; TCRdb's D call, TRBD1, is unchecked because there is no DNA. In germline, CDR1 is MNHEY, CDR2 SMNVEV (reference sequence). This CDR3 is built from 16 residues. Here the CDR3 reads CASSPLPGQGTYEQYF.

V and J are TRBV20-1 and TRBJ2-1; TCRdb lists TRBD1, though no DNA is available to test this call. This CDR3 has 16 residues. Germline V gene data show CDR1 as DFQATT and CDR2 as SNEGSKA (reference sequence). CDR3: CSAQVVAGVSYNEQFF.

The V gene is TRBV6-1, the J gene TRBJ2-3; TCRdb picks TRBD1, but there is no DNA to check that call. This CDR3 contains 13 residues. CDR1 is MNHNS, CDR2 SASEGT, per germline. The CDR3 sequence: CASSPTMRQGEYF.

The genes are TRBV7-9 and TRBJ2-1; lacking DNA, the TRBD1 call made by TCRdb goes unchecked. Germline V gene sequence: CDR1 SEHNR, CDR2 FQNEAQ (reference sequence). There are 15 residues in the CDR3. CDR3 sequence reads: CASSRAVPDYNEQFF.

The chain couples TRBV6-1 to TRBJ2-3; TCRdb gives TRBD1 as the D gene, but with no DNA this cannot be confirmed. This CDR3 is 19 amino acids long. Germline values: CDR1 MNHNS, CDR2 SASEGT. This CDR3 reads CASSPGGGGTEGSTDTQYF.

The rearrangement joins TRBV5-1 to TRBJ2-1; TCRdb selects TRBD1, and the lack of DNA leaves this call unchecked. The CDR3 extends over 14 amino acids. Per germline, CDR1 SGHRS and CDR2 YFSETQ. CDR3 in amino acids: CASSPRTGQNEQFF.

The rearrangement joins TRBV25-1 to TRBJ1-6; TCRdb returns TRBD1, unconfirmable since there is no DNA. CDR1 and CDR2 from the germline V gene are MGHDK and SYGVNS. This CDR3 is 14 amino acids long. The CDR3 is CASKGPSIGSPLHF.

The V gene is TRBV21-1, the J gene TRBJ2-7; checking the TCRdb D call of TRBD2 is not possible without DNA. TRBV21-1 is flagged as a pseudogene. This CDR3 comprises 12 residues. CDR3 loop: CARHPAGDEQYF.

This sequence joins TRBV20-1 and TRBJ2-7; TCRdb's D call, TRBD1, is unchecked because there is no DNA. This CDR3 spans 16 amino acids. The germline V gene encodes CDR1 DFQATT and CDR2 SNEGSKA (reference sequence). This CDR3 reads CSARDIWRQGDYEQYF.

The V and J genes are TRBV27 and TRBJ2-7; no DNA is available, so the TRBD2 call from TCRdb remains unchecked. The germline gives CDR1 MNHEY, CDR2 SMNVEV (reference sequence). The CDR3 is 16 residues long. This CDR3 is CASSLSPSHLLYEQYF.

The rearrangement links TRBV24-1 to TRBJ1-2; the D call of TRBD1 rests on TCRdb alone, since no DNA is present to check it. Germline CDR1 is KGHDR and CDR2 is SFDVKD. The CDR3 contains 14 residues. The CDR3 sequence is CATSDPRQVYGYTF.

This sequence joins TRBV15 and TRBJ2-2; with no DNA, the TCRdb D assignment of TRBD1 cannot be verified. Germline values: CDR1 LNHNV, CDR2 YYDKDF (reference sequence). The CDR3 has 13 amino acids. Here the CDR3 reads CATSSKGAGELFF.

This chain joins TRBV25-1 and TRBJ2-7. The germline V gene has CDR1 MGHDK and CDR2 SYGVNS. The CDR3 is made up of 12 amino acids. CDR3 amino acids: CASSDFKYEQYF.

The J gene is TRBJ1-2, the V gene TRBV11-2; with no DNA, the TCRdb D assignment of TRBD1 cannot be verified. The CDR3 runs 17 residues. Germline CDR1 SGHAT, CDR2 FQNNGV. CDR3 region: CASSRWDSTFLNYGYTF.

The chain employs TRBV5-1 and TRBJ1-1. This CDR3 is 14 amino acids long. The germline V gene has CDR1 SGHRS and CDR2 YFSETQ. CDR3 in amino acids: CASSLVRTGTEAFF.

The CDR3: CASSYGGQGNEQYF. V and J are TRBV6-5 and TRBJ2-7; TCRdb gives TRBD1 as the D gene, but with no DNA this cannot be confirmed. Germline CDR1 is MNHEY and CDR2 is SVGAGI. This CDR3 comprises 14 residues.

The chain couples TRBV27 to TRBJ2-5. Germline loops: CDR1 MNHEY, CDR2 SMNVEV (reference sequence). The CDR3 is 14 residues long. CDR3 protein: CASSFGGYRETQYF.

This rearrangement joins TRBV15 to TRBJ2-3; without DNA, the TCRdb call of TRBD2 cannot be checked. This CDR3 region has 17 residues. Germline CDR1 LNHNV, CDR2 YYDKDF (reference sequence). This CDR3 reads CATSIRRGGAATDTQYF.

The chain recombines TRBV5-1 with TRBJ2-5; lacking DNA, the TRBD1 call made by TCRdb goes unchecked. The CDR3 covers 15 residues. Germline CDR1 is SGHRS and CDR2 is YFSETQ. The CDR3 here is CASSLEGGGHETQYF.

The V and J genes are TRBV27 and TRBJ2-2; TCRdb's D call, TRBD1, is unchecked because there is no DNA. Germline CDR1 and CDR2: MNHEY and SMNVEV (reference sequence). The CDR3 totals 16 residues. CDR3 region: CASSLLTGGFTGELFF.

V is TRBV3-1 and J is TRBJ2-7; TCRdb calls TRBD1, which cannot be checked without DNA. The CDR3 consists of 13 residues. The germline gives CDR1 LGHDT, CDR2 YNNKEL (reference sequence). CDR3 in amino acids: CASSPRTEYEQYF.

The rearrangement uses TRBV20-1 and TRBJ2-2; TCRdb indicates TRBD2, and absent DNA this call remains unverified. CDR1 is DFQATT, CDR2 SNEGSKA, per germline (reference sequence). The CDR3 has 14 amino acids. CDR3 region: CSARGLADTGELFF.

CDR3 loop: CASSSTDRLNQPQHF. This sequence joins TRBV12-3 or TRBV12-4 and TRBJ1-5; TCRdb calls TRBD1, which cannot be checked without DNA. There are 15 residues in the CDR3.

The CDR3: CASSGGGANTEAFF. The V and J genes are TRBV12-3 or TRBV12-4 and TRBJ1-1. CDR3 size: 14 residues.

This chain connects TRBV25-1 to TRBJ2-5; TCRdb picks TRBD2, but there is no DNA to check that call. This CDR3 comprises 15 residues. Germline V gives CDR1 MGHDK, CDR2 SYGVNS. This CDR3 reads CASSALGGIGETQYF.

V is TRBV7-2 and J is TRBJ2-7; as DNA is missing, the TRBD2 call by TCRdb cannot be tested. From germline, CDR1 is SGHTA and CDR2 FQGNSA. The CDR3 covers 15 residues. The CDR3 sequence: CASSLDGAGDYEQYF.

The chain combines TRBV7-2 with TRBJ2-7; without DNA, the TCRdb call of TRBD1 cannot be checked. The CDR3 spans 12 residues. Germline CDR1 and CDR2: SGHTA and FQGNSA. This CDR3 is CASSLGRAGQYF.